A selection of T cell receptor beta chains follows, all from one sample in a study of T cell responses to AZD1222 COVID-19 vaccine. The data were produced by immunoSEQ multiplex PCR, yet TCRdb's version contains in-frame clones alone and is incomplete. Of 85,000 to 90,000 clones detected, almost 90% appear once; the ten largest clones hold approximately 10%. This sample comprised peripheral blood, obtained on day 0 of MenACWY control vaccination. The receptors were sampled from an adult in good health. CDR3s include the opening cysteine and the closing phenylalanine or tryptophan. D genes are given only for firm matches. A clone size is listed for some rows: how often the clone was seen (once, few, many), or a class if it is expanded.

clone_size: few
j_call: TRBJ1-3
v_call: TRBV7-2
d_call: NA
cdr3_aa: CASSRAGADGNTIYF
cdr3_nt: TGTGCCAGCAGCCGCGCTGGGGCTGACGGAAACACCATATATTTT

clone_size: NA
j_call: TRBJ2-7
v_call: TRBV7-2
d_call: TRBD1
cdr3_aa: CASSSPGTGFGEQYF
cdr3_nt: TGTGCCAGCAGCTCGCCCGGGACAGGTTTTGGCGAGCAGTACTTC

clone_size: NA
j_call: TRBJ1-1
v_call: TRBV29-1
d_call: NA
cdr3_aa: CSVRQMNTEAFF
cdr3_nt: TGCAGCGTTCGACAGATGAACACTGAAGCTTTCTTT

clone_size: NA
j_call: TRBJ1-2
v_call: TRBV27
d_call: TRBD1
cdr3_aa: CASSLGQGYGYTF
cdr3_nt: TGTGCCAGCAGTTTAGGACAGGGGTATGGCTACACCTTC

clone_size: NA
j_call: TRBJ1-5
v_call: TRBV5-6
d_call: NA
cdr3_aa: CASSPEGGNQPQHF
cdr3_nt: TGTGCCAGCAGCCCGGAGGGGGGCAATCAGCCCCAGCATTTT

clone_size: NA
j_call: TRBJ1-5
v_call: TRBV5-1
d_call: NA
cdr3_aa: CASSFWVDQPQHF
cdr3_nt: TGCGCCAGCAGCTTCTGGGTTGATCAGCCCCAGCATTTT

clone_size: few
j_call: TRBJ1-1
v_call: TRBV4-3
d_call: TRBD1
cdr3_aa: CASSQDRPTGGNTEAFF
cdr3_nt: TGCGCCAGCAGCCAAGATCGCCCGACAGGGGGAAACACTGAAGCTTTCTTT

clone_size: NA
j_call: TRBJ1-2
v_call: TRBV5-6
d_call: NA
cdr3_aa: CASSLVPGQLNYGYTF
cdr3_nt: TGTGCCAGCAGCTTAGTCCCCGGACAGCTCAACTATGGCTACACCTTC

clone_size: NA
j_call: TRBJ2-3
v_call: TRBV7-9
d_call: TRBD1
cdr3_aa: CASSPTGKDTQYF
cdr3_nt: TGTGCCAGCAGCCCGACAGGGAAGGATACGCAGTATTTT

clone_size: NA
j_call: TRBJ1-1
v_call: TRBV28
d_call: NA
cdr3_aa: CASSLSAGVDTEAFF
cdr3_nt: TGTGCCAGCAGTTTATCGGCGGGGGTAGACACTGAAGCTTTCTTT

clone_size: NA
j_call: TRBJ1-6
v_call: TRBV6-5
d_call: NA
cdr3_aa: CASSSTVDNSPLHF
cdr3_nt: TGTGCCAGCAGTTCGACGGTAGATAATTCACCCCTCCACTTT

clone_size: NA
j_call: TRBJ1-1
v_call: TRBV15
d_call: TRBD1
cdr3_aa: CATSRDRAGGNRGTEAFF
cdr3_nt: TGTGCCACCAGCAGAGATCGGGCAGGGGGCAATCGGGGCACTGAAGCTTTCTTT

clone_size: NA
j_call: TRBJ2-3
v_call: TRBV6-5
d_call: NA
cdr3_aa: CASWGRGTDTQYF
cdr3_nt: TGTGCCAGCTGGGGCAGGGGTACAGATACGCAGTATTTT

clone_size: NA
j_call: TRBJ2-2
v_call: TRBV28
d_call: TRBD2
cdr3_aa: CASSRDSGGFGELFF
cdr3_nt: TGTGCCAGCAGTCGAGATAGCGGGGGGTTCGGGGAGCTGTTTTTT

clone_size: NA
j_call: TRBJ1-2
v_call: TRBV6-2/TRBV6-3
d_call: NA
cdr3_aa: CASSYDRPAGYTF
cdr3_nt: TGTGCCAGCAGTTACGATCGACCGGCTGGCTACACCTTC

clone_size: NA
j_call: TRBJ1-6
v_call: TRBV5-1
d_call: TRBD1
cdr3_aa: CASSLSMMGQDNSPLHF
cdr3_nt: TGCGCCAGCAGCTTGTCGATGATGGGACAGGATAATTCACCCCTCCACTTT

clone_size: NA
j_call: TRBJ1-2
v_call: TRBV7-2
d_call: TRBD1
cdr3_aa: CASSLSGGNNYGYTF
cdr3_nt: TGTGCCAGCAGCCTCTCAGGGGGAAATAACTATGGCTACACCTTC

clone_size: NA
j_call: TRBJ2-7
v_call: TRBV6-1
d_call: NA
cdr3_aa: CASSELAYEQYF
cdr3_nt: TGTGCCAGCAGTGAACTAGCCTACGAGCAGTACTTC

clone_size: few
j_call: TRBJ2-1
v_call: TRBV7-3
d_call: NA
cdr3_aa: CASSLTGWGPSNEQFF
cdr3_nt: TGTGCCAGCAGCTTAACGGGGTGGGGGCCCTCCAATGAGCAGTTCTTC

clone_size: NA
j_call: TRBJ1-1
v_call: TRBV6-5
d_call: NA
cdr3_aa: CASSTWDGEAFF
cdr3_nt: TGTGCCAGCAGCACCTGGGACGGTGAAGCTTTCTTT

clone_size: NA
j_call: TRBJ2-5
v_call: TRBV9
d_call: NA
cdr3_aa: CASSSFGGAWETQYF
cdr3_nt: TGTGCCAGCAGCTCCTTTGGGGGGGCGTGGGAGACCCAGTACTTC

clone_size: once
j_call: TRBJ1-1
v_call: TRBV11-2
d_call: NA
cdr3_aa: CASRPGVRTEAFF
cdr3_nt: TGTGCCAGCAGGCCGGGGGTGAGGACTGAAGCTTTCTTT

clone_size: NA
j_call: TRBJ1-1
v_call: TRBV6-5
d_call: NA
cdr3_aa: CASRPRGAVNTEAFF
cdr3_nt: TGTGCCAGCCGTCCGAGAGGGGCAGTGAACACTGAAGCTTTCTTT

clone_size: NA
j_call: TRBJ1-2
v_call: TRBV9
d_call: NA
cdr3_aa: CASSLGGRNGYTF
cdr3_nt: TGTGCCAGCAGCTTGGGGGGGCGGAATGGCTACACCTTC

clone_size: once
j_call: TRBJ2-7
v_call: TRBV3-1/TRBV3-2
d_call: NA
cdr3_aa: CASSQEWRGTNEQYF
cdr3_nt: TGTGCCAGCAGCCAAGAGTGGAGAGGGACAAACGAGCAGTACTTC

clone_size: once
j_call: TRBJ1-1
v_call: TRBV27
d_call: NA
cdr3_aa: CASSFQRNTEAFF
cdr3_nt: TGTGCCAGCAGTTTCCAGAGGAACACTGAAGCTTTCTTT

clone_size: few
j_call: TRBJ2-2
v_call: TRBV11-3
d_call: NA
cdr3_aa: CASSLEGNGELFF
cdr3_nt: TGTGCCAGCAGCTTAGAAGGGAACGGGGAGCTGTTTTTT

clone_size: NA
j_call: TRBJ2-5
v_call: TRBV7-2
d_call: TRBD2
cdr3_aa: CASSSHGVSGAYF
cdr3_nt: TGTGCCAGCAGCTCCCACGGGGTGAGCGGGGCGTACTTC

clone_size: NA
j_call: TRBJ1-1
v_call: TRBV28
d_call: NA
cdr3_aa: CASSTSAGVGTEAFF
cdr3_nt: TGTGCCAGCAGTACCTCAGCAGGGGTCGGCACTGAAGCTTTCTTT

clone_size: NA
j_call: TRBJ1-2
v_call: TRBV18
d_call: NA
cdr3_aa: CASSPYNEGDNYGYTF
cdr3_nt: TGTGCCAGCTCACCATACAACGAGGGCGACAACTATGGCTACACCTTC

clone_size: few
j_call: TRBJ2-3
v_call: TRBV6-4
d_call: NA
cdr3_aa: CASSKGGGEPSDTQYF
cdr3_nt: TGTGCCAGCAGTAAAGGAGGGGGCGAGCCCTCAGATACGCAGTATTTT

clone_size: NA
j_call: TRBJ2-3
v_call: TRBV27
d_call: TRBD1
cdr3_aa: CASRRGRTDTQYF
cdr3_nt: TGTGCCAGCAGGAGGGGGCGCACAGATACGCAGTATTTT

clone_size: medium-sized
j_call: TRBJ1-6
v_call: TRBV9
d_call: NA
cdr3_aa: CASSPPGGGDNSPLHF
cdr3_nt: TGTGCCAGCAGCCCACCGGGCGGGGGGGATAATTCACCCCTCCACTTT

clone_size: NA
j_call: TRBJ1-6
v_call: TRBV6-5
d_call: NA
cdr3_aa: CASRNPGSPLHF
cdr3_nt: TGTGCCAGCAGAAACCCGGGGTCACCCCTCCACTTT

clone_size: NA
j_call: TRBJ2-3
v_call: TRBV6-2/TRBV6-3
d_call: NA
cdr3_aa: CASSYVAGDTQYF
cdr3_nt: TGTGCCAGCAGTTACGTCGCGGGCGATACGCAGTATTTT

clone_size: NA
j_call: TRBJ2-3
v_call: TRBV19
d_call: NA
cdr3_aa: CASSIGAGGPSTDTQYF
cdr3_nt: TGTGCCAGTAGTATAGGGGCTGGGGGCCCTAGCACAGATACGCAGTATTTT

clone_size: NA
j_call: TRBJ1-5
v_call: TRBV24-1
d_call: TRBD1
cdr3_aa: CATSDSLGTGGPNQPQHF
cdr3_nt: TGTGCCACCAGTGATAGCCTCGGGACAGGGGGACCCAATCAGCCCCAGCATTTT

clone_size: NA
j_call: TRBJ1-2
v_call: TRBV7-2
d_call: TRBD1
cdr3_aa: CASRKQGFIYGYTF
cdr3_nt: TGTGCCAGCAGGAAACAGGGGTTCATCTATGGCTACACCTTC

clone_size: NA
j_call: TRBJ2-3
v_call: TRBV6-1
d_call: NA
cdr3_aa: CASSEVGGRGDTQYF
cdr3_nt: TGTGCCAGCAGTGAAGTGGGGGGCCGCGGGGATACGCAGTATTTT

clone_size: NA
j_call: TRBJ1-2
v_call: TRBV4-3
d_call: NA
cdr3_aa: CASSQGPGRGYGYTF
cdr3_nt: TGCGCCAGCAGCCAAGGTCCGGGCCGGGGGTATGGCTACACCTTC

clone_size: NA
j_call: TRBJ1-2
v_call: TRBV18
d_call: NA
cdr3_aa: CASSPLRGGEYGYTF
cdr3_nt: TGTGCCAGCTCACCCCTCAGGGGAGGGGAATATGGCTACACCTTC

clone_size: NA
j_call: TRBJ2-7
v_call: TRBV10-3
d_call: NA
cdr3_aa: CAISEFRDQGLGEQYF
cdr3_nt: TGTGCCATCAGTGAATTCCGGGATCAGGGATTGGGAGAGCAGTACTTC

clone_size: once
j_call: TRBJ2-2
v_call: TRBV7-7
d_call: TRBD1
cdr3_aa: CASSNRPRGQGAGELFF
cdr3_nt: TGTGCCAGCAGCAACCGACCCCGGGGACAGGGAGCCGGGGAGCTGTTTTTT

clone_size: NA
j_call: TRBJ2-2
v_call: TRBV7-6
d_call: TRBD1
cdr3_aa: CASSFRGRDTGELFF
cdr3_nt: TGTGCCAGCAGCTTTAGGGGGCGGGACACCGGGGAGCTGTTTTTT

clone_size: NA
j_call: TRBJ1-3
v_call: TRBV4-2
d_call: NA
cdr3_aa: CASSQVAGEGNTIYF
cdr3_nt: TGTGCCAGCAGCCAAGTTGCCGGGGAAGGAAACACCATATATTTT

clone_size: NA
j_call: TRBJ1-1
v_call: TRBV30
d_call: NA
cdr3_aa: CAWSFWPSGAFF
cdr3_nt: TGTGCCTGGAGTTTTTGGCCCTCTGGAGCTTTCTTT

clone_size: NA
j_call: TRBJ1-2
v_call: TRBV30
d_call: TRBD1
cdr3_aa: CAWSATGSGYTF
cdr3_nt: TGTGCCTGGAGTGCGACAGGGTCTGGCTACACCTTC

clone_size: NA
j_call: TRBJ1-5
v_call: TRBV4-3
d_call: NA
cdr3_aa: CASSQDRQPYQPQHF
cdr3_nt: TGCGCCAGCAGCCAAGATCGACAGCCATATCAGCCCCAGCATTTT

clone_size: NA
j_call: TRBJ1-4
v_call: TRBV5-1
d_call: NA
cdr3_aa: CASSVGVLTTNEKLFF
cdr3_nt: TGCGCCAGCAGCGTAGGGGTTTTAACAACTAATGAAAAACTGTTTTTT

clone_size: NA
j_call: TRBJ1-6
v_call: TRBV6-5
d_call: NA
cdr3_aa: CASSYEGAMRNSPLHF
cdr3_nt: TGTGCCAGCAGTTACGAAGGGGCAATGCGTAATTCACCCCTCCACTTT

clone_size: NA
j_call: TRBJ2-7
v_call: TRBV10-3
d_call: NA
cdr3_aa: CAISDGKRGRTYEQYF
cdr3_nt: TGTGCCATCAGTGACGGGAAACGGGGGCGAACCTACGAGCAGTACTTC

clone_size: NA
j_call: TRBJ1-1
v_call: TRBV7-9
d_call: NA
cdr3_aa: CASSLVSGGGTEAFF
cdr3_nt: TGTGCCAGCAGCTTAGTTTCCGGGGGAGGCACTGAAGCTTTCTTT

clone_size: NA
j_call: TRBJ2-5
v_call: TRBV5-1
d_call: NA
cdr3_aa: CASTFQETQYF
cdr3_nt: TGCGCCAGCACCTTCCAAGAGACCCAGTACTTC

clone_size: NA
j_call: TRBJ1-5
v_call: TRBV6-5
d_call: NA
cdr3_aa: CASIAFYSNQPQHF
cdr3_nt: TGTGCCAGCATAGCTTTCTATAGCAATCAGCCCCAGCATTTT

clone_size: NA
j_call: TRBJ2-7
v_call: TRBV18
d_call: NA
cdr3_aa: CASSPFTLETVAEQYF
cdr3_nt: TGTGCCAGCTCACCATTTACGCTTGAAACAGTCGCCGAGCAGTACTTC

clone_size: NA
j_call: TRBJ2-2
v_call: TRBV6-5
d_call: TRBD2
cdr3_aa: CAIRLAGVSTGELFF
cdr3_nt: TGTGCCATCCGACTAGCGGGGGTGAGCACCGGGGAGCTGTTTTTT

clone_size: NA
j_call: TRBJ2-1
v_call: TRBV3-1/TRBV3-2
d_call: TRBD2
cdr3_aa: CASSPPGGWDNEQFF
cdr3_nt: TGTGCCAGCAGCCCCCCCGGGGGGTGGGACAATGAGCAGTTCTTC